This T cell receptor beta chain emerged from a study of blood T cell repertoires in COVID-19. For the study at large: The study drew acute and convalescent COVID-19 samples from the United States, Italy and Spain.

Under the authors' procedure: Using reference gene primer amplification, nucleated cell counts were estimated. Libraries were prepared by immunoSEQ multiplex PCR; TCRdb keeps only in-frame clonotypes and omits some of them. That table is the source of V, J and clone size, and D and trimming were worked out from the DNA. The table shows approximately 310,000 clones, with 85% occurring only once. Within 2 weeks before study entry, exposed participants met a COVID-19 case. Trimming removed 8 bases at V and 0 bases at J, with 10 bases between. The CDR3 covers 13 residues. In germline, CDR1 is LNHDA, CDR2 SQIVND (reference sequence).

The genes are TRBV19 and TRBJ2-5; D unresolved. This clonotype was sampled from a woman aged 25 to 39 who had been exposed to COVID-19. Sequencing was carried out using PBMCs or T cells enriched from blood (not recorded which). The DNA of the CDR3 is TGTGCCAGTGGAAGGAGCTACCAAGAGACCCAGTACTTC. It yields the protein CASGRSYQETQYF.